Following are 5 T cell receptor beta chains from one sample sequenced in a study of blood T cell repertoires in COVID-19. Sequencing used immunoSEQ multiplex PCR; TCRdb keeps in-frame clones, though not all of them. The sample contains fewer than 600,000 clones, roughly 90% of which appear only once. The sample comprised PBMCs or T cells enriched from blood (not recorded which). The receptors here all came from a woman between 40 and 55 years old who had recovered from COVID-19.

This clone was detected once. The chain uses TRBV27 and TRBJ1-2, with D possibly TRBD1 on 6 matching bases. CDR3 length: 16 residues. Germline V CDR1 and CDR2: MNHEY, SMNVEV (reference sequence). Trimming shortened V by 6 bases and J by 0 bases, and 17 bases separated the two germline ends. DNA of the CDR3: TGTGCCAGCAGGATCACCACAGGGTCCCCTAACTATGGCTACACCTTC. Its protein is CASRITTGSPNYGYTF.

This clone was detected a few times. CDR3 nucleotide sequence: TGCGCCAGCAGCCAAGGCTTACCCCCGGGCTATGGCTACACCTTC. It is translated as CASSQGLPPGYGYTF. This chain links TRBV4-3 with TRBJ1-2, with D uncertain. CDR1 and CDR2 (germline): LGHNA, YSLEER. This CDR3 has 15 residues. V was trimmed by 1 base and J by 4 bases, leaving 13 bases between them.

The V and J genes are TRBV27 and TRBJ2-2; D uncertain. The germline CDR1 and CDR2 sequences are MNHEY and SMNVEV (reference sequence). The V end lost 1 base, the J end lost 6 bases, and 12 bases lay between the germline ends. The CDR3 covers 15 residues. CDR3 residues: CASSLLMQRPGELFF. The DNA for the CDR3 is TGTGCCAGCAGTTTATTAATGCAGCGACCCGGGGAGCTGTTTTTT.

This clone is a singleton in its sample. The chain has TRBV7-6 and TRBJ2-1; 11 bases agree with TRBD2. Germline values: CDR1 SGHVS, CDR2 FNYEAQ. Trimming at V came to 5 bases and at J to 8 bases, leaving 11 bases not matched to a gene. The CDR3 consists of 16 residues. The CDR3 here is CASSPLTSGIHDEQFF. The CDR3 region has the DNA TGTGCCAGCAGCCCCTTGACTAGCGGGATACACGATGAGCAGTTCTTC.

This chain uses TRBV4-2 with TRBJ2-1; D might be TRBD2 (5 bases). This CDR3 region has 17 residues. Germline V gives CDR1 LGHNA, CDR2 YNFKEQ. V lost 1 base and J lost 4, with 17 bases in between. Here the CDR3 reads CASSQAPSPHIYNEQFF. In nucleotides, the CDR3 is TGTGCCAGCAGCCAAGCCCCTAGCCCACACATTTACAATGAGCAGTTCTTC.